These 14 T cell receptor beta chains were sequenced from one sample in a study of blood T cell repertoires in COVID-19 (TCRdb year 2020). Library generation was performed with the immunoSEQ multiplex PCR assay. TCRdb carries this immuneACCESS record with in-frame sequences only. Its versions omit some clonotypes, under half of them owing to an unresolved V gene in the studies checked, with the rest unexplained. In this sample the table shows fewer than 500,000 clones, about nine tenths of which occur a single time. The top ten constitute roughly 0.72% of the sample. Sequencing used PBMCs or T cells enriched from blood (not recorded which). Source of these receptors: a woman younger than 30 who had recovered from COVID-19.

This clone was counted only a few times. V usage is TRBV2 and J usage is TRBJ1-1; D remains unclear. The CDR3 is 14 residues long. V gave up 5 bases and J gave up 1 base, with 11 bases separating them. CDR1 is SNHLY and CDR2 is FYNNEI in the germline V gene. This chain's CDR3 is CASSKEGGNTEAFF. The DNA of the CDR3 is TGTGCCAGCAGTAAGGAGGGCGGGAACACTGAAGCTTTCTTT.

J is TRBJ2-7 and V is TRBV7-6; tentatively, D is TRBD1 (5 bases). CDR1 is SGHVS and CDR2 is FNYEAQ in the germline V gene. The CDR3 loop spans 15 amino acids. Trimming took 4 bases from V and 1 from J, leaving 14 bases between them. The CDR3 DNA is TGTGCCAGCAGCTCGACAGTAGCCCTATCCTACGAGCAGTACTTC. This translates into CASSSTVALSYEQYF. The full variable domain, rest sourced from reference TRBV7-6 and TRBJ2-7, is GAGVSQSPRYKVTKRGQDVALRCDPISGHVSLYWYRQALGQGPEFLTYFNYEAQQDKSGLPNDRFSAERPEGSISTLTIQRTEQRDSAMYRCASSSTVALSYEQYFGPGTRLTVT.

V is TRBV7-6 and J is TRBJ2-5; 7 bases align to TRBD1. V trimming: 5 bases; J trimming: 5 bases; junction bases outside the gene matches: 11. The germline CDR1 and CDR2 sequences are SGHVS and FNYEAQ. The CDR3 has 15 residues. Here the CDR3 reads CASSRGTASTETQYF. The CDR3 DNA follows: TGTGCCAGCAGCAGAGGGACAGCCTCTACGGAGACCCAGTACTTC.

This chain uses TRBV2 with TRBJ2-7, with D possibly matching TRBD1 (6 bases). Germline V gene sequence: CDR1 SNHLY, CDR2 FYNNEI. This CDR3 is 14 amino acids long. Trimming removed 6 bases from V and 3 bases from J, with 15 bases in between. The CDR3 loop is CASSPLDRNYEQYF. The CDR3, as DNA: TGTGCCAGCAGCCCCTTGGACAGAAACTACGAGCAGTACTTC.

CDR3 sequence reads: CATRGGPNEKLFF. DNA of the CDR3: TGTGCCACCCGCGGGGGACCTAATGAAAAACTGTTTTTT. This chain links TRBV24-1 with TRBJ1-4, with D tentatively TRBD1 (5 bases). Germline-derived CDR1 and CDR2 are KGHDR and SFDVKD. The V end lost 9 bases, the J end lost 3 bases, and 10 bases lay between the germline ends. The CDR3 has 13 amino acids.

The chain carries TRBV30 and TRBJ2-3, with D possibly TRBD1 on 6 matching bases. With 2 bases removed from V and 3 bases from J, the gap between germline ends came to 15 bases. The germline CDR1 and CDR2 sequences are GTSNPN and SVGIG (reference sequence). The CDR3 is made up of 15 amino acids. The CDR3 nucleotides are TGTGCCTGGAGTCCTAAAGGGGGTAGTACAGATACGCAGTATTTT. It codes for CAWSPKGGSTDTQYF.

V and J are TRBV2 and TRBJ1-1, with TRBD1 matching 7 bases. The V gene end was trimmed by 0 bases and the J gene end by 4 bases; junction bases not matched to a gene: 14. The germline gives CDR1 SNHLY, CDR2 FYNNEI. The CDR3 length is 18 residues. DNA of the CDR3: TGTGCCAGCAGTGAAGCCAGGGTTGACAGGGCCGGGAGCACTGAAGCTTTCTTT. Protein product: CASSEARVDRAGSTEAFF. Drawing the rest from reference TRBV2 and TRBJ1-1, the complete variable domain is EPEVTQTPSHQVTQMGQEVILRCVPISNHLYFYWYRQILGQKVEFLVSFYNNEISEKSEIFDDQFSVERPDGSNFTLKIRSTKLEDSAMYFCASSEARVDRAGSTEAFFGQGTRLTVV.

The chain recombines TRBV25-1 with TRBJ2-3, with 9 positions matching TRBD2. This CDR3 has 15 amino acids. Trimming cost V 2 bases and J 3 bases; bases outside gene matches: 3. Germline V CDR1 and CDR2: MGHDK, SYGVNS. The CDR3 DNA sequence: TGTGCCAGCAGTGAAAAGCGGGGGGCAACAGATACGCAGTATTTT. Protein product: CASSEKRGATDTQYF.

The J gene is TRBJ1-1, the V gene TRBV2; D uncertain. CDR3 length equals 14 residues. Germline assignment: CDR1 SNHLY and CDR2 FYNNEI. Trimming took 5 bases from V and 0 from J, leaving 10 bases between them. The CDR3 DNA is TGTGCCAGCAGTTACAGATTTTTGAACACTGAAGCTTTCTTT. Protein product: CASSYRFLNTEAFF.

This chain connects TRBV12-5 to TRBJ1-1; D gene ambiguous. CDR1 is LGHNT and CDR2 is FRNRAP in the germline V gene. There are 14 residues in the CDR3. Trimming left V 2 bases short and J 0 bases short, with 7 bases between. In nucleotides, the CDR3 is TGTGCTAGTGGTTTGAGCACGATGAACACTGAAGCTTTCTTT. As protein: CASGLSTMNTEAFF.

The CDR3 sequence is CASSLSYGVNYGYTF. The CDR3 DNA reads TGTGCCAGCAGTTTATCGTACGGGGTGAACTATGGCTACACCTTC. This sequence joins TRBV27 and TRBJ1-2, with D unresolved. CDR1 and CDR2 (germline): MNHEY, SMNVEV (reference sequence). The CDR3 totals 15 residues. The ends were cut back, 0 bases at V and 2 bases at J, with 10 bases in the middle.

The rearrangement joins TRBV2 to TRBJ1-2; no clear D gene. Germline CDR1 and CDR2: SNHLY and FYNNEI. The CDR3 consists of 14 residues. Trimming took 2 bases from V and 4 from J, leaving 11 bases between them. CDR3 DNA: TGTGCCAGCAGTGAAAGCAGCGGAGGCTATGGCTACACCTTC. Its translation is CASSESSGGYGYTF.

This chain joins TRBV29-1 and TRBJ1-5, with D perhaps matching TRBD1 (6 bases). Trimming shortened V by 4 bases and J by 2 bases, and 9 bases separated the two germline ends. Germline V gives CDR1 SQVTM, CDR2 ANQGSEA. The CDR3 has 13 amino acids. The CDR3 loop reads CSVAQGGNQPQHF. The CDR3 DNA is TGCAGCGTTGCACAGGGCGGCAATCAGCCCCAGCATTTT.

This chain links TRBV2 with TRBJ1-1; no firm D call. The germline V gene encodes CDR1 SNHLY and CDR2 FYNNEI. The CDR3 is 15 residues long. The V gene lost 8 bases and the J gene lost 2 bases, with 18 bases spanning the gap. The CDR3 region is CASSPAGVSNTEAFF. CDR3 coding DNA: TGTGCCAGCTCCCCCGCCGGAGTTTCAAACACTGAAGCTTTCTTT. Full variable domain (missing parts from reference TRBV2 and TRBJ1-1): EPEVTQTPSHQVTQMGQEVILRCVPISNHLYFYWYRQILGQKVEFLVSFYNNEISEKSEIFDDQFSVERPDGSNFTLKIRSTKLEDSAMYFCASSPAGVSNTEAFFGQGTRLTVV.